This record looks at one TCR beta chain sequence and its context. V was pared by 3 bases and J by 3 bases, with 3 bases of the junction left unmatched. The CDR3 covers 14 residues. Per germline, CDR1 LNHDA and CDR2 SQIVND (reference sequence). The data are from a study of T cell changes during pregnancy in multiple sclerosis. The protocol was immunoSEQ multiplex PCR, while the TCRdb copy is restricted to in-frame clones and leaves out a portion. Of under 50,000 clones in the sample, just under 95% were seen once. This clonotype originated in a female donor with multiple sclerosis, enrolled in a pregnancy study. The rearrangement joins TRBV19 to TRBJ2-3, with TRBD1 matching over 7 bases. Material: CD4+ T cells from peripheral blood mononuclear cells, obtained in the first trimester of pregnancy. The CDR3 sequence: CASSIEGQTDTQYF. CDR3 DNA sequence: TGTGCCAGTAGTATTGAGGGACAGACAGATACGCAGTATTTT.